This T cell receptor (beta chain) was retrieved from a study of blood T cell repertoires in COVID-19. Study as a whole: Nucleic acid was either cDNA or gDNA, and it came from T cells, B-cell-depleted T cells, or PBMCs.

Assay: immunoSEQ multiplex PCR; the TCRdb copy retains only in-frame clones and omits some. Seen here are 150,000 to 200,000 clones, under 95% observed once, and the top ten hold less than 2.5%. Material for sequencing was peripheral blood. This TCR came from a young man with acute or convalescent COVID-19.

In DNA, the CDR3 is TGCGCCAGCAGCGTCGGGGTCCAAGAGACCCAGTACTTC. As protein: CASSVGVQETQYF. V and J are TRBV5-1 and TRBJ2-5; D possibly corresponds to TRBD2 (5 bases). V was cut by 4 bases and J by 1 base, with 8 bases left in between. Germline V CDR1 and CDR2: SGHRS, YFSETQ. The CDR3 has 13 amino acids.